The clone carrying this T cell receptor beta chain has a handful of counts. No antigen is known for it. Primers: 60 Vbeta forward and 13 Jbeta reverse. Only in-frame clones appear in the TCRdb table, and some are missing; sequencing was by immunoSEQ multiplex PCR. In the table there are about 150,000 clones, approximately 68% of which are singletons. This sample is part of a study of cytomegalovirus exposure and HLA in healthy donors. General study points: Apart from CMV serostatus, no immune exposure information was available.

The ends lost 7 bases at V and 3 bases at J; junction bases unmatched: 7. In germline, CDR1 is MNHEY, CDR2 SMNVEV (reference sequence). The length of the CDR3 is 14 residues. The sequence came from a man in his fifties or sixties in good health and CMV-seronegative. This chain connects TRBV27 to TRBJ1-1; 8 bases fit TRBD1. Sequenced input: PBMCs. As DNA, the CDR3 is TGTGCCAGCACTCCCAGGGGGCGGGACACTGAAGCTTTCTTT. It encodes CASTPRGRDTEAFF.